These 26 T cell receptor beta chains were all obtained from the same sample, sequenced in a study of blood T cell repertoires in COVID-19. Clones were sequenced by immunoSEQ multiplex PCR, and TCRdb holds only the in-frame ones, with some missing. The repertoire includes under 250,000 clones, about 90% of them detected once, and about 4% sits in the top ten. The sequenced material came from PBMCs or T cells enriched from blood (not recorded which). The receptors derive from a woman aged 25 to 39 who had been exposed to COVID-19.

The J gene is TRBJ2-7, the V gene TRBV24-1, with a tentative D call TRBD1 (6 bases). Trimming removed 1 base from V and 1 base from J, with 19 bases in between. The CDR3 consists of 18 residues. Germline-derived CDR1 and CDR2 are KGHDR and SFDVKD. DNA for the CDR3: TGTGCCACCAGTGATTTAGGTTCAAATGGACAGCCGTCCTACGAGCAGTACTTC. Protein: CATSDLGSNGQPSYEQYF.

The genes are TRBV5-1 and TRBJ2-7, with TRBD1 matching over 7 bases. This CDR3 comprises 14 residues. Unmatched junction bases numbered 4, after V lost 1 base and J lost 3 bases. Germline V gene data show CDR1 as SGHRS and CDR2 as YFSETQ. The CDR3 sequence: CASSLSRDSYEQYF. CDR3 nucleotide sequence: TGCGCCAGCAGCTTGTCCCGGGACAGCTACGAGCAGTACTTC. Variable domain in full (rest from reference TRBV5-1 and TRBJ2-7): KAGVTQTPRYLIKTRGQQVTLSCSPISGHRSVSWYQQTPGQGLQFLFEYFSETQRNKGNFPGRFSGRQFSNSRSEMNVSTLELGDSALYLCASSLSRDSYEQYFGPGTRLTVT.

This chain links TRBV11-2 with TRBJ2-3, with a weak D call TRBD1 (5 bases). Trimming pared 0 bases from V and 6 bases from J, leaving 7 bases between. The V gene's germline CDR1 is SGHAT and CDR2 FQNNGV. This CDR3 region has 13 residues. CDR3 coding DNA: TGTGCCAGCAGCTTAGACAGGGTTGATACGCAGTATTTT. It yields the protein CASSLDRVDTQYF.

The V and J genes are TRBV11-3 and TRBJ2-1; no clear D. This CDR3 contains 13 residues. Germline V gives CDR1 SGHNT, CDR2 YENEEA. The V end lost 5 bases, the J end lost 7 bases, and 12 bases lay between the germline ends. The CDR3 region has the DNA TGTGCCAGCAGCCTCTCTCTACAGAATGAGCAGTTCTTC. Protein sequence: CASSLSLQNEQFF. The whole variable domain, remainder taken from reference TRBV11-3 and TRBJ2-1, is EAGVVQSPRYKIIEKKQPVAFWCNPISGHNTLYWYLQNLGQGPELLIRYENEEAVDDSQLPKDRFSAERLKGVDSTLKIQPAELGDSAVYLCASSLSLQNEQFFGPGTRLTVL.

Here the CDR3 reads CAWIASGIAYEQYF. The CDR3 DNA reads TGTGCCTGGATTGCAAGCGGGATTGCCTACGAGCAGTACTTC. This chain links TRBV30 with TRBJ2-7; 7 bases line up with TRBD2. CDR1 and CDR2 from the germline V gene are GTSNPN and SVGIG (reference sequence). CDR3 length equals 14 residues. Trimming at V came to 4 bases and at J to 2 bases, leaving 8 bases not matched to a gene.

This chain joins TRBV12-3 or TRBV12-4 and TRBJ1-4; a possible D gene is TRBD1 (6 bases). Trimming removed 6 bases from V and 6 bases from J, with 11 bases in between. The CDR3 is 13 residues long. Here the CDR3 DNA reads TGTGCCAGCAGGCCCAGACAGGATGAAAAACTGTTTTTT. Its translation is CASRPRQDEKLFF.

The rearrangement links TRBV4-1 to TRBJ1-1; D gene uncertain. Germline V gene lookup returns CDR1 MGHRA and CDR2 YSYEKL. The V gene lost 0 bases and the J gene lost 4 bases, with 9 bases spanning the gap. The CDR3 has 14 residues. This chain's CDR3 is CASSQEEVLTEAFF. DNA for the CDR3: TGCGCCAGCAGCCAAGAGGAGGTACTCACTGAAGCTTTCTTT.

The rearrangement uses TRBV18 and TRBJ2-1, with a weak D call TRBD2 (6 bases). The CDR3 length is 17 residues. V lost 2 bases and J lost 0, with 14 bases in between. The germline V gene has CDR1 KGHSH and CDR2 LQKENI. The CDR3 is CASSPLAARPSYNEQFF. CDR3 DNA sequence: TGTGCCAGCTCACCATTAGCGGCTCGCCCCTCCTACAATGAGCAGTTCTTC.

The chain recombines TRBV19 with TRBJ2-1; D gene unclear. This CDR3 region has 14 residues. The V gene lost 11 bases and the J gene lost 5 bases, with 19 bases spanning the gap. Germline V gene lookup returns CDR1 LNHDA and CDR2 SQIVND (reference sequence). CDR3 sequence reads: CACSSRSSHNEQFF. For the CDR3, the DNA is TGTGCCTGTTCTTCGAGAAGTAGCCACAATGAGCAGTTCTTC.

This chain joins TRBV5-4 and TRBJ2-7; 12 bases fit TRBD2. There are 15 residues in the CDR3. The junction had 7 bases not matched to a gene; V was cut back by 4 bases and J by 5 bases. Germline V gene lookup returns CDR1 SGHNT and CDR2 YYREEE (reference sequence). The CDR3 loop is CASSPTRTSGDEQYF. The CDR3 DNA follows: TGTGCCAGCAGCCCTACTCGGACTAGCGGGGACGAGCAGTACTTC.

The rearrangement links TRBV9 to TRBJ1-2; D unclear. CDR1 and CDR2 (germline): SGDLS, YYNGEE. CDR3 length: 14 amino acids. Trimming removed 3 bases at V and 2 bases at J, with 11 bases between. CDR3 loop: CASSAVAANYGYTF. In DNA form, the CDR3 reads TGTGCCAGCAGCGCGGTTGCAGCGAACTATGGCTACACCTTC.

The sample holds one count of this clone. V gene TRBV6-5 combines with J gene TRBJ2-7; TRBD1 agrees at 12 bases. The CDR3 loop spans 15 amino acids. Germline V lookup: CDR1 MNHEY, CDR2 SVGAGI. V lost 2 bases to trimming and J lost 5 bases; unmatched junction nucleotides: 4. The CDR3 spells CASSYVGTGGNEQYF. The CDR3 DNA is TGTGCCAGCAGTTACGTAGGGACAGGGGGCAACGAGCAGTACTTC.

V gene TRBV18 combines with J gene TRBJ2-7; 15 bases agree with TRBD2. Germline loops: CDR1 KGHSH, CDR2 LQKENI. V was clipped by 5 bases and J by 2 bases; unmatched bases: 7. This CDR3 is 17 amino acids long. CDR3 protein: CASSTGTSGRQPYEQYF. In nucleotides, the CDR3 is TGTGCCAGCTCAACCGGGACTAGCGGGAGGCAGCCCTACGAGCAGTACTTC.

The chain combines TRBV2 with TRBJ1-2; unclear D gene. The CDR3 sequence is 13 residues long. V gave up 5 bases and J gave up 4 bases, with 11 bases separating them. Germline loops: CDR1 SNHLY, CDR2 FYNNEI. The CDR3 DNA reads TGTGCCAGCAGTCTTACAGATTCCTATGGCTACACCTTC. It encodes CASSLTDSYGYTF.

CDR3 loop: CASSYLPGAYNEQFF. CDR3 in DNA: TGTGCCAGCAGCTACTTGCCAGGGGCCTACAATGAGCAGTTCTTC. The rearrangement joins TRBV11-2 to TRBJ2-1, with TRBD1 as a possible D gene (6 bases). There are 15 residues in the CDR3. CDR1 SGHAT and CDR2 FQNNGV come from the germline V gene. V lost 4 bases to trimming and J lost 2 bases, with 12 bases between them.

The chain couples TRBV2 to TRBJ1-2, with 7 bases fitting TRBD1. With V trimmed by 6 bases and J by 5 bases, 9 bases remained unmatched. This CDR3 region has 14 residues. CDR1 SNHLY and CDR2 FYNNEI come from the germline V gene. CDR3 nucleotides: TGTGCCAGCAGGGACAGGCGACGTTCTTATGGCTACACCTTC. It yields the protein CASRDRRRSYGYTF. Variable domain in full (rest from reference TRBV2 and TRBJ1-2): EPEVTQTPSHQVTQMGQEVILRCVPISNHLYFYWYRQILGQKVEFLVSFYNNEISEKSEIFDDQFSVERPDGSNFTLKIRSTKLEDSAMYFCASRDRRRSYGYTFGSGTRLTVV.

This chain links TRBV6-1 with TRBJ1-2; 8 bases map to TRBD1. This CDR3 is 17 amino acids long. From germline, CDR1 is MNHNS and CDR2 SASEGT. The V gene end was trimmed by 4 bases and the J gene end by 8 bases; junction bases not matched to a gene: 18. The CDR3 DNA reads as TGTGCCAGCAGTGTAAAAGTATCGACAGGGACAGGTAACGGCTACACCTTC. Its protein product is CASSVKVSTGTGNGYTF.

This clone appeared a few times. V gene TRBV2 combines with J gene TRBJ1-6; 8 nucleotides match TRBD1. The length of the CDR3 is 16 residues. V lost 8 bases, J lost 0 bases, and 6 bases stayed unmatched. In germline, CDR1 is SNHLY, CDR2 FYNNEI. The CDR3 loop reads CASGWTGSSYNSPLHF. The DNA for the CDR3 is TGTGCCAGCGGGTGGACAGGGAGCTCCTATAATTCACCCCTCCACTTT.

V gene TRBV4-2 combines with J gene TRBJ2-2, with 9 nucleotides matching TRBD2. This CDR3 region has 19 residues. The germline V gene encodes CDR1 LGHNA and CDR2 YNFKEQ. The ends lost 1 base at V and 5 bases at J; junction bases unmatched: 14. CDR3 in DNA: TGTGCCAGCAGCCAAGGGGGGGCGCGGGAGGGCCCCATAACCGGGGAGCTGTTTTTT. This codes for CASSQGGAREGPITGELFF.

The CDR3 DNA reads as TGTGCCAGCAGTCCTAGTTTTGTCTACGAGCAGTACTTC. Its translation is CASSPSFVYEQYF. The V gene is TRBV2, the J gene TRBJ2-7; the D is unclear. This CDR3 comprises 13 residues. Germline V gives CDR1 SNHLY, CDR2 FYNNEI. The germline V and J ends were trimmed by 5 bases and 3 bases, with 11 bases remaining between them.

The genes are TRBV4-1 and TRBJ2-5; D possibly corresponds to TRBD2 (5 bases). Trimming pared 1 base from V and 5 bases from J, leaving 14 bases between. This CDR3 comprises 15 residues. Germline V gene sequence: CDR1 MGHRA, CDR2 YSYEKL. CDR3 protein: CASSQVTAARETQYF. The CDR3 DNA is TGCGCCAGCAGCCAAGTTACAGCGGCGAGGGAGACCCAGTACTTC.

V is TRBV5-1 and J is TRBJ1-2; a possible D gene is TRBD1 (6 bases). The CDR3 has 16 amino acids. The germline gives CDR1 SGHRS, CDR2 YFSETQ. V lost 1 base and J 3 bases, leaving 16 bases between the germline ends. CDR3 region: CASSLTVRGADYGYTF. The CDR3 coding sequence is TGCGCCAGCAGCTTGACCGTACGGGGGGCCGACTATGGCTACACCTTC.

The J gene is TRBJ1-4, the V gene TRBV5-1; no reliable D call. CDR1 is SGHRS, CDR2 YFSETQ, per germline. The CDR3 loop spans 15 amino acids. V was shortened by 3 bases and J by 0 bases, with 9 bases between the two germline ends. The CDR3 DNA sequence: TGCGCCAGCAGCTATTCAGGAACAACTAATGAAAAACTGTTTTTT. It yields the protein CASSYSGTTNEKLFF.

This clone was counted between two and nine times. The gene calls are TRBV30 and TRBJ1-1; the D gene is possibly TRBD1 (6 bases). This CDR3 comprises 13 residues. Trimming cost V 5 bases and J 0 bases, with 10 bases left between them. Germline CDR1 is GTSNPN and CDR2 is SVGIG (reference sequence). The DNA for the CDR3 is TGTGCCTGGGGGGACAACATGAACACTGAAGCTTTCTTT. Translated, it gives CAWGDNMNTEAFF. Combining the CDR3 with reference TRBV30 and TRBJ1-1 gives the whole variable domain SQTIHQWPATLVQPVGSPLSLECTVEGTSNPNLYWYRQAAGRGLQLLFYSVGIGQISSEVPQNLSASRPQDRQFILSSKKLLLSDSGFYLCAWGDNMNTEAFFGQGTRLTVV.

The chain links TRBV6-5 to TRBJ1-2; 12 nucleotides line up with TRBD1. Germline V gene sequence: CDR1 MNHEY, CDR2 SVGAGI. With V trimmed by 6 bases and J by 7 bases, 3 bases remained unmatched. The CDR3 has 13 residues. The CDR3 DNA reads as TGTGCCAGCAGATCGGGACAGGGGGCTGGCTACACCTTC. This translates into CASRSGQGAGYTF.

The sample holds a few counts of this clone. The V call is TRBV10-3, the J call TRBJ2-7, with 9 bases fitting TRBD2. Germline CDR1 reads ENHRY; CDR2 reads SYGVKD. V lost 6 bases, J lost 3 bases, and 9 bases stayed unmatched. There are 15 residues in the CDR3. The CDR3 is CAIRNAGGGLYEQYF. As DNA, the CDR3 is TGTGCCATCAGAAACGCGGGAGGGGGTCTCTACGAGCAGTACTTC.